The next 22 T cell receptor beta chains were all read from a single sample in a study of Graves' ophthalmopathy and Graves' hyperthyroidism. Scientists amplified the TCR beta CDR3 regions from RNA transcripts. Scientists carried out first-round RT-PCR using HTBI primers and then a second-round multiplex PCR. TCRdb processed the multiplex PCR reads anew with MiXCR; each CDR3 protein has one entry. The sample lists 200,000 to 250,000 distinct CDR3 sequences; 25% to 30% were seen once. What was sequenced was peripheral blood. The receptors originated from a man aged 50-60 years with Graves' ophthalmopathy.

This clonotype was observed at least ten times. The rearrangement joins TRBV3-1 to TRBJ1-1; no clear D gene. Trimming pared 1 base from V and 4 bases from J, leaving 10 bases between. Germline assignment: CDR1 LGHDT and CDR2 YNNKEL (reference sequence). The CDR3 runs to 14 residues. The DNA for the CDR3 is TGTGCCAGCAGCCAAGTGTCAGGAATCACTGAAGCTTTCTTT. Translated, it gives CASSQVSGITEAFF.

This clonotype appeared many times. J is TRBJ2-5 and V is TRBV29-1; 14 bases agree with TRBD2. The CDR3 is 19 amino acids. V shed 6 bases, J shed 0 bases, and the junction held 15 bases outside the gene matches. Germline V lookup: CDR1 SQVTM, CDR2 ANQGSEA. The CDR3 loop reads CSVPPGTSGGGPYQETQYF. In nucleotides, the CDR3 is TGCAGCGTCCCTCCTGGGACTAGCGGGGGAGGGCCTTACCAAGAGACCCAGTACTTC.

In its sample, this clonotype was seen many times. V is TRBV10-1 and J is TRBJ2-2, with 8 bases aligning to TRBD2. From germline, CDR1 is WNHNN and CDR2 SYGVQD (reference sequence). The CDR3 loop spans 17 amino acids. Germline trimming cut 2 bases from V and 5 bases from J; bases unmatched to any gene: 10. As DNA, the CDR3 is TGCGCCAGCAGTGAGAGAGGGAGCGGGAGAATGACCGGGGAGCTGTTTTTT. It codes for CASSERGSGRMTGELFF.

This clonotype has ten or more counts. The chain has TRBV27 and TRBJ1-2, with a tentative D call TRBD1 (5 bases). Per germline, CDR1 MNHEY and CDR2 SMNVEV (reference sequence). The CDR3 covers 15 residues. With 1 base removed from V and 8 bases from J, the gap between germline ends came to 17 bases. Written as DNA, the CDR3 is TGTGCCAGCAGTTTATGGCCCCGGGACCCGGGGGGCTACACCTTC. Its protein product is CASSLWPRDPGGYTF.

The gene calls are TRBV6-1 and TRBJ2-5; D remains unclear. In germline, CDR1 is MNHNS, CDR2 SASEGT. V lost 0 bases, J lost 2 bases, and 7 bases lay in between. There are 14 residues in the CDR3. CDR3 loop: CASSEADGQETQYF. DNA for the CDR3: TGTGCCAGCAGTGAAGCAGACGGTCAAGAGACCCAGTACTTC.

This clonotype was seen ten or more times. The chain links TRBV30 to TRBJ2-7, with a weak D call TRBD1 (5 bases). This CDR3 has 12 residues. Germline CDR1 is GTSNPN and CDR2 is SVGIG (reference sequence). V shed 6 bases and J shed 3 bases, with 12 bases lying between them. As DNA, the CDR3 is TGTGCCTGTCAAGGGGCCTACTACGAGCAGTACTTC. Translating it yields CACQGAYYEQYF.

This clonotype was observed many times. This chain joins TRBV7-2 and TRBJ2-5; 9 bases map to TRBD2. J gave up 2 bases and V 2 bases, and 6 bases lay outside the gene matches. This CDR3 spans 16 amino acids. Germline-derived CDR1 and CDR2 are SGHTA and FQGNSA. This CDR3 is CASSLSALAGQETQYF. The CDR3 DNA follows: TGTGCCAGCAGCTTAAGTGCCCTAGCGGGACAAGAGACCCAGTACTTC.

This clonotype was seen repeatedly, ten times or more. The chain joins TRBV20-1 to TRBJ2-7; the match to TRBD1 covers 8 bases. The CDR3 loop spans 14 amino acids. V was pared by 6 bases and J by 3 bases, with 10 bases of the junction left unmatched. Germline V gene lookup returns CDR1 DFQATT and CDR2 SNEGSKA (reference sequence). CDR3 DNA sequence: TGCAGTGCATTGACAGGGGAAGGTCTCTACGAGCAGTACTTC. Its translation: CSALTGEGLYEQYF.

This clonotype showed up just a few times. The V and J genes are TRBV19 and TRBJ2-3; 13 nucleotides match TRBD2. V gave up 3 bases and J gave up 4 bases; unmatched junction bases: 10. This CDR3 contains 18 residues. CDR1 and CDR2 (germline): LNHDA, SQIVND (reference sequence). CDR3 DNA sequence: TGTGCCAGTAGTATGAGGGGACTAGCGGGATTCGTCGCAGATACGCAGTATTTT. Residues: CASSMRGLAGFVADTQYF. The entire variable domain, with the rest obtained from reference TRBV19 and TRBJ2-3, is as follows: DGGITQSPKYLFRKEGQNVTLSCEQNLNHDAMYWYRQDPGQGLRLIYYSQIVNDFQKGDIAEGYSVSREKKESFPLTVTSAQKNPTAFYLCASSMRGLAGFVADTQYFGPGTRLTVL.

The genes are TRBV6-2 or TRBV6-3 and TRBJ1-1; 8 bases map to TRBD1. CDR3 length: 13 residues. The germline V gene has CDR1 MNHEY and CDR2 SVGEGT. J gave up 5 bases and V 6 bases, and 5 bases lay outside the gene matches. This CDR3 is CASRPGGRTEAFF. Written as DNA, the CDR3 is TGTGCCAGCAGGCCAGGGGGCCGGACTGAAGCTTTCTTT.

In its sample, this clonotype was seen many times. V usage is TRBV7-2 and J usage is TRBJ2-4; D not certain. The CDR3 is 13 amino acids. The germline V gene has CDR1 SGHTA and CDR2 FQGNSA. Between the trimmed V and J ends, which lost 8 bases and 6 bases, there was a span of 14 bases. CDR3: CASSTTTGNIQYF. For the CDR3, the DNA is TGTGCCAGCTCTACTACAACGGGAAACATTCAGTACTTC.

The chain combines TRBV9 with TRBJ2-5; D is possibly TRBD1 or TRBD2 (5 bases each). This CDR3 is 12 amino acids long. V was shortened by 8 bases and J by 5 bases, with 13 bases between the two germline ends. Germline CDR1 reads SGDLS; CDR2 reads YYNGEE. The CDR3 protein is CARRGFGETQYF. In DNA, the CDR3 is TGTGCCAGACGGGGCTTCGGGGAGACCCAGTACTTC.

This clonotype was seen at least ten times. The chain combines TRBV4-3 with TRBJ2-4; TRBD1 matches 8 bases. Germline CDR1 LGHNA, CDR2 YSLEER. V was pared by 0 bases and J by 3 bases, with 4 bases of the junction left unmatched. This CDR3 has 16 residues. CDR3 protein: CASSQDRGRGKNIQYF. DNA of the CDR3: TGCGCCAGCAGCCAAGACAGGGGGCGAGGCAAAAACATTCAGTACTTC.

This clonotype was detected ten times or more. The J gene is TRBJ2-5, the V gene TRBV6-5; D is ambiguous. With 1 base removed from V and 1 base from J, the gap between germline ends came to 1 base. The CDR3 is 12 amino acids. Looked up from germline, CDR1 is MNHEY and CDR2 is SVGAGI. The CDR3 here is CASSYFQETQYF. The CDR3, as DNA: TGTGCCAGCAGTTACTTCCAAGAGACCCAGTACTTC.

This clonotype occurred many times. The CDR3 bases are TGTGCCAGCAGTTACTCGCGGGACAGAGGGCAGTACTTC. Protein: CASSYSRDRGQYF. The chain is built from TRBV6-5 and TRBJ2-7; D possibly corresponds to TRBD1 (7 bases). The CDR3 length is 13 residues. The germline V gene has CDR1 MNHEY and CDR2 SVGAGI. V lost 0 bases and J 9 bases, leaving 12 bases between the germline ends.

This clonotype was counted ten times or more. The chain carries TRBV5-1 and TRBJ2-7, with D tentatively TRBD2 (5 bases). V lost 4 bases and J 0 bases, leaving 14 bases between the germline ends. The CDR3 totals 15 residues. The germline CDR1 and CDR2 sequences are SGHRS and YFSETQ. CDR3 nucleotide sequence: TGCGCCAGCAGCGAGGTCCCCGGAGGCTCCTACGAGCAGTACTTC. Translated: CASSEVPGGSYEQYF.

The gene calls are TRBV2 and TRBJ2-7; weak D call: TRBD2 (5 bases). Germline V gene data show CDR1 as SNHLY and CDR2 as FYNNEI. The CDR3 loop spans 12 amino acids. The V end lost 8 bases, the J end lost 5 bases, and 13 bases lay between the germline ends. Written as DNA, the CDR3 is TGTGCCAGCCTAGGTGGTAGCGACGAGCAGTACTTC. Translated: CASLGGSDEQYF.

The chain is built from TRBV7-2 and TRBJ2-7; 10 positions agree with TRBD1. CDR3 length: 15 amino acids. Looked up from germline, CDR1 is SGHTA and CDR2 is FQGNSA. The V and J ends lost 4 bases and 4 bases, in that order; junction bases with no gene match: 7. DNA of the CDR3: TGTGCCAGCAGCTCCCTTCCGGGACAGGGGTACGAGCAGTACTTC. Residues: CASSSLPGQGYEQYF.

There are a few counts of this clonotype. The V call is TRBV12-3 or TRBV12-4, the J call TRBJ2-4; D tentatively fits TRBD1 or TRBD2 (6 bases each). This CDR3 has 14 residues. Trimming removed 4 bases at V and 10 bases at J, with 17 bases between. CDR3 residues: CASSSPGLGGIQYF. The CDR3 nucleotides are TGTGCCAGCAGTTCTCCAGGCTTAGGGGGGATTCAGTACTTC.

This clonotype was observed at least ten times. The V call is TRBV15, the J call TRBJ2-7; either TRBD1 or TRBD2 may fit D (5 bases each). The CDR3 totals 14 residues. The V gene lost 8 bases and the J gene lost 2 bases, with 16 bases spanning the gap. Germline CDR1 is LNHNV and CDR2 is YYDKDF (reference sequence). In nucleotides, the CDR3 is TGTGCCACCTCGACCGGGACGGATGCCTACGAGCAGTACTTC. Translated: CATSTGTDAYEQYF.

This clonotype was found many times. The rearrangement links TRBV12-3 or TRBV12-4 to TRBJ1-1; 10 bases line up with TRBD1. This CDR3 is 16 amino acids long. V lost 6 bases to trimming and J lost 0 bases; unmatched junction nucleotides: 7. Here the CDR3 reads CASSPGQGGMNTEAFF. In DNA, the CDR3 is TGTGCCAGCAGCCCCGGACAGGGGGGCATGAACACTGAAGCTTTCTTT.

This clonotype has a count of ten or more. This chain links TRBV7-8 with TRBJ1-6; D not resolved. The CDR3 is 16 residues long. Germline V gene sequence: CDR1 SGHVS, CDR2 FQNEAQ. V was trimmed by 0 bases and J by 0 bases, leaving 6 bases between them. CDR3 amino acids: CASSLAVSSYNSPLHF. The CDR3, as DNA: TGTGCCAGCAGCTTAGCCGTGAGCTCCTATAATTCACCCCTCCACTTT.